This record concerns one T cell receptor beta chain sequence. As originally analysed: Counts of nucleated cells, estimated from reference gene primer amplification, were obtained. Method: immunoSEQ multiplex PCR; TCRdb's copy keeps in-frame clones and lacks some. That table gives V, J and clone size, and the DNA gave D and trimming. The sample holds 250,000 to 300,000 clones, roughly nine tenths seen once. Trimming cost V 1 base and J 10 bases; bases outside gene matches: 14. The CDR3 is made up of 16 amino acids. Germline V lookup: CDR1 MGHRA, CDR2 YSYEKL. This sample was included in a study of blood T cell repertoires in COVID-19. Study overall: Sites in the United States, Italy and Spain provided acute and convalescent COVID-19 samples. PBMCs, B-cell-depleted T cells, or T cells were the source of the cDNA or gDNA that made up the material.

Material: peripheral blood. The TCR was taken from a man in his fifties or sixties with acute or convalescent COVID-19. The chain carries TRBV4-1 and TRBJ1-1; 8 bases are shared with TRBD1. CDR3 nucleotides: TGCGCCAGCAGCCAAGTACTGTCCGAGACAGGGGCTGTAGCTTTCTTT. It yields the protein CASSQVLSETGAVAFF.